This T cell receptor beta chain was documented in a study of blood T cell repertoires in COVID-19. Produced via immunoSEQ multiplex PCR; TCRdb's table is partial and in-frame only. This sample has 110,000 or so clones, with 85% to 90% found just once. This TCR was recovered from a woman in her forties or fifties with acute or convalescent COVID-19. The sample was peripheral blood.

The CDR3 DNA is TGTGCCAGCAGCCCGGGGATTTTAGGCATGAACACTGAAGCTTTCTTT. It encodes CASSPGILGMNTEAFF. The V gene is TRBV11-2, the J gene TRBJ1-1; D gene ambiguous. The CDR3 consists of 16 residues. V lost 5 bases and J lost 0, with 16 bases in between. CDR1 is SGHAT and CDR2 is FQNNGV in the germline V gene.